Shown below are 20 T cell receptor beta chains from a single sample sequenced in a study of CD8+ T cells in alopecia areata. Treatment noted: oral pan-JAK inhibitor, 5-10 mg twice daily. RNA extraction was followed by reverse transcription into cDNA, which acted as the sequencing template. Generated by immunoSEQ multiplex PCR, the TCRdb table keeps only in-frame clones and is missing some. The table lists over 35,000 clones, roughly 92% of them singletons. This specimen consisted of CD8+ T cells sorted from blood, obtained at week 24, from a patient treated with tofacitinib. The receptor source for this set is a human donor with alopecia areata.

A remark on this clone: Within the sample, other DNA sequences also encode this same CDR3. The J gene is TRBJ2-3, the V gene TRBV7-9; TRBD1 might be the D (5 bases). The germline V gene has CDR1 SEHNR and CDR2 FQNEAQ (reference sequence). The V and J ends lost 5 bases and 3 bases respectively, with 15 bases between them. The CDR3 length is 15 residues. CDR3 amino acids: CASSPPRAMTDTQYF. The DNA for the CDR3 is TGTGCCAGCAGCCCCCCCAGGGCGATGACAGATACGCAGTATTTT.

The chain is built from TRBV7-8 and TRBJ2-7; D may be TRBD1 (5 bases). Germline CDR1 reads SGHVS; CDR2 reads FQNEAQ. This CDR3 is 14 amino acids long. V gave up 5 bases and J gave up 1 base, with 12 bases separating them. The chain's CDR3 is CASSQFPGSYEQYF. The CDR3 bases are TGTGCCAGCAGCCAATTCCCAGGGTCCTACGAGCAGTACTTC.

This rearrangement joins TRBV5-8 to TRBJ2-7; 7 bases match TRBD1. Germline V lookup: CDR1 SGHTS, CDR2 YDEGEE. The CDR3 spans 15 residues. V lost 4 bases and J lost 5; bases outside the gene matches: 12. This CDR3 reads CASSPSDRPLDEQYF. The CDR3 bases are TGTGCCAGCAGCCCCTCGGACAGGCCATTGGACGAGCAGTACTTC.

The gene calls are TRBV7-9 and TRBJ2-7; D gene ambiguous. Germline lookup yields CDR1 SEHNR and CDR2 FQNEAQ (reference sequence). The CDR3 is 11 amino acids. Between the trimmed V and J ends, which lost 1 base and 5 bases, there was a span of 3 bases. Written as DNA, the CDR3 is TGTGCCAGCAGCTTAGTTCACGAGCAGTACTTC. Protein product: CASSLVHEQYF.

The chain joins TRBV6-5 to TRBJ2-7; possibly TRBD1 for D (6 bases). The CDR3 totals 15 residues. In germline, CDR1 is MNHEY, CDR2 SVGAGI. V was shortened by 0 bases and J by 1 base, with 10 bases between the two germline ends. The CDR3 loop is CASSYSLDSSYEQYF. The CDR3 nucleotides read TGTGCCAGCAGTTACTCGTTGGACAGTTCCTACGAGCAGTACTTC.

The CDR3 protein is CATGAGFSSYEQYF. As DNA, the CDR3 is TGTGCCACCGGGGCCGGGTTTAGCTCCTACGAGCAGTACTTC. This chain uses TRBV27 with TRBJ2-7; perhaps D is TRBD1 or TRBD2 (5 bases each). Trimming removed 10 bases from V and 0 bases from J, with 16 bases in between. This CDR3 has 14 amino acids. Germline lookup yields CDR1 MNHEY and CDR2 SMNVEV (reference sequence).

The V call is TRBV10-2, the J call TRBJ2-1; no clear D. The CDR3 has 13 residues. Germline lookup yields CDR1 WSHSY and CDR2 SAAADI. Trimming left V 8 bases short and J 0 bases short, with 8 bases between. The CDR3 sequence: CASSTSSYNEQFF. The DNA of the CDR3 is TGCGCCAGCTCTACAAGCTCCTACAATGAGCAGTTCTTC.

The rearrangement joins TRBV27 to TRBJ2-7; D might be TRBD1 (5 bases). The CDR3 consists of 13 residues. Germline V CDR1 and CDR2: MNHEY, SMNVEV (reference sequence). Trimming removed 6 bases from V and 5 bases from J, with 14 bases in between. The CDR3 nucleotides read TGTGCCAGCAGCTACAACCCCAGGGACGAGCAGTACTTC. This codes for CASSYNPRDEQYF.

This sequence joins TRBV4-3 and TRBJ2-5, with D uncertain. The V end lost 0 bases, the J end lost 14 bases, and 16 bases lay between the germline ends. CDR1 LGHNA and CDR2 YSLEER come from the germline V gene. This CDR3 region has 13 residues. CDR3 in DNA: TGCGCCAGCAGCCAAGATACGGTCGGCCCGCCTTACTTC. It translates to CASSQDTVGPPYF.

The V call is TRBV5-6, the J call TRBJ2-1, with D possibly being TRBD2 (5 bases). Germline CDR1 and CDR2: SGHDT and YYEEEE. V lost 3 bases and J lost 4, with 8 bases in between. The CDR3 length is 13 residues. CDR3 nucleotide sequence: TGTGCCAGCAGCTCCGGGGTATACAATGAGCAGTTCTTC. Its translation is CASSSGVYNEQFF.

This clone was counted only a few times. In DNA, the CDR3 is TGTGCCAGCAGTACCCCAAACCGGGAGCTGTTTTTT. This encodes CASSTPNRELFF. The genes are TRBV28 and TRBJ2-2, with D hard to call. V gave up 5 bases and J gave up 9 bases, with 10 bases separating them. The CDR3 is 12 residues long. Germline loops: CDR1 MDHEN, CDR2 SYDVKM.

In DNA, the CDR3 is TGTGCCAGCAGCTTAGCGGAGGGACAGGCCAACACCGGGGAGCTGTTTTTT. This encodes CASSLAEGQANTGELFF. This sequence joins TRBV7-8 and TRBJ2-2; TRBD1 agrees at 8 bases. The trim removed 0 bases at V and 2 bases at J, leaving 5 bases unmatched. Germline V CDR1 and CDR2: SGHVS, FQNEAQ. This CDR3 region has 17 residues. Variable domain in full (rest from reference TRBV7-8 and TRBJ2-2): GAGVSQSPRYKVAKRGQDVALRCDPISGHVSLFWYQQALGQGPEFLTYFQNEAQLDKSGLPSDRFFAERPEGSVSTLKIQRTQQEDSAVYLCASSLAEGQANTGELFFGEGSRLTVL.

The chain uses TRBV19 and TRBJ1-1; 8 bases match TRBD1. Germline V lookup: CDR1 LNHDA, CDR2 SQIVND (reference sequence). Trimming cost V 8 bases and J 1 base; bases outside gene matches: 3. The CDR3 contains 13 residues. The CDR3 DNA is TGTGCCAGTTGCGGACAGGGGAACACTGAAGCTTTCTTT. Protein product: CASCGQGNTEAFF.

V usage is TRBV6-5 and J usage is TRBJ2-2; D not certain. The CDR3 has 13 amino acids. The V end lost 2 bases, the J end lost 5 bases, and 6 bases lay between the germline ends. Germline V gives CDR1 MNHEY, CDR2 SVGAGI. CDR3 sequence: CASSYGETGELFF. The CDR3 nucleotides read TGTGCCAGCAGTTACGGGGAAACCGGGGAGCTGTTTTTT.

This clone was counted only a few times. The identical CDR3 is also encoded by other nucleotide sequences in the sample. DNA for the CDR3: TGTGCCAGCAGTCTGTACCTGTCACTACAGATAACGCAGTATTTT. Translation gives CASSLYLSLQITQYF. This chain joins TRBV27 and TRBJ2-3; D remains unclear. Germline V CDR1 and CDR2: MNHEY, SMNVEV (reference sequence). CDR3 size: 15 residues. V dropped 5 bases and J dropped 9 bases, with 21 bases sitting between them.

The chain combines TRBV7-2 with TRBJ2-1; perhaps TRBD2 as D (6 bases). CDR1 SGHTA and CDR2 FQGNSA come from the germline V gene. The CDR3 spans 12 residues. V lost 6 bases, J lost 4 bases, and 7 bases lay in between. The CDR3 sequence: CASRAGYNEQFF. CDR3 bases: TGTGCCAGCAGGGCGGGGTACAATGAGCAGTTCTTC.

The V and J genes are TRBV13 and TRBJ2-2; 10 bases line up with TRBD2. The germline V gene has CDR1 PRHDT and CDR2 FYEKMQ (reference sequence). The V gene end was trimmed by 5 bases and the J gene end by 5 bases; junction bases not matched to a gene: 8. The CDR3 has 16 residues. The CDR3 coding sequence is TGTGCCAGCAGCCCCCCCCTAGCGGGGGAGACCGGGGAGCTGTTTTTT. Protein product: CASSPPLAGETGELFF.

The chain recombines TRBV7-9 with TRBJ2-5; D unresolved. The germline gives CDR1 SEHNR, CDR2 FQNEAQ (reference sequence). The CDR3 runs 13 residues. Between the trimmed V and J ends, which lost 3 bases and 3 bases, there was a span of 8 bases. The CDR3 protein is CASSFRIEETQYF. DNA for the CDR3: TGTGCCAGCAGCTTTCGGATAGAAGAGACCCAGTACTTC.

The V call is TRBV6-5, the J call TRBJ2-4, with 9 positions matching TRBD1. The CDR3 runs to 14 residues. J gave up 7 bases and V 4 bases, and 5 bases lay outside the gene matches. Germline assignment: CDR1 MNHEY and CDR2 SVGAGI. This chain's CDR3 is CASSWGQGYNIQYF. CDR3 bases: TGTGCCAGCAGTTGGGGACAGGGATATAACATTCAGTACTTC.

The gene calls are TRBV6-1 and TRBJ2-7; D is ambiguous. In germline, CDR1 is MNHNS, CDR2 SASEGT. This CDR3 is built from 13 residues. The V end was cut by 0 bases, the J end by 2 bases, with 5 bases between. The CDR3 coding sequence is TGTGCCAGCAGTGAAGCTTTGCCCTACGAGCAGTACTTC. Protein: CASSEALPYEQYF.